The source of this T cell receptor (beta chain) is a study of blood T cell repertoires in COVID-19. Across the study: There were acute and convalescent COVID-19 samples, and they came from the United States, Italy and Spain. PBMCs, B-cell-depleted T cells, or T cells provided the cDNA or gDNA that made up the material.

Seattle cases were enrolled at active infection and followed longitudinally. Methods used by the authors: Estimated nucleated cell counts came from reference gene primer amplification. The repertoire was sequenced with immunoSEQ multiplex PCR; TCRdb's copy has only in-frame clones and lacks some. The V and J calls and clone size are taken from that table; D and trimming were inferred from the DNA. Of just over 300,000 clones detected, nearly 90% appear once; the ten largest clones hold 1.5% to 2%. Trimming cost V 0 bases and J 9 bases, with 8 bases left between them. Germline CDR1 LNHNV, CDR2 YYDKDF (reference sequence). The CDR3 runs to 12 residues. This clone was seen just once.

The sequenced sample was peripheral blood. The sequence was collected from a woman in her thirties with COVID-19, enrolled during active disease. This chain uses TRBV15 with TRBJ1-2, with a tentative D call TRBD1 (6 bases). The CDR3 protein is CATSRETGRYTF. The CDR3 nucleotides are TGTGCCACCAGCAGAGAGACAGGTCGCTACACCTTC.